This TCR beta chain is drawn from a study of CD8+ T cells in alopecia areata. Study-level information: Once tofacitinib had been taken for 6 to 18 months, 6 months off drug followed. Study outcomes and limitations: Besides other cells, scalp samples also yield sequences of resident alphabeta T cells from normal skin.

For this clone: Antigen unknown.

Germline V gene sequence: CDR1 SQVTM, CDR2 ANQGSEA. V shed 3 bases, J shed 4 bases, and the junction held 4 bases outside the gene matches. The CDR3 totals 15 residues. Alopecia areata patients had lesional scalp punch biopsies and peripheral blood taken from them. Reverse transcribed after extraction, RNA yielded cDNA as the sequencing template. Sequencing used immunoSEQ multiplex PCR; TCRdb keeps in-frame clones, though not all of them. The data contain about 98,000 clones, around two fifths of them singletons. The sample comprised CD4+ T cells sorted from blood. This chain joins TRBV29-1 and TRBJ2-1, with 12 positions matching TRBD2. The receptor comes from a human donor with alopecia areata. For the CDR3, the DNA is TGCAGCGTTGACTCTACTAGCGGGAGGTACAATGAGCAGTTCTTC. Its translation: CSVDSTSGRYNEQFF.